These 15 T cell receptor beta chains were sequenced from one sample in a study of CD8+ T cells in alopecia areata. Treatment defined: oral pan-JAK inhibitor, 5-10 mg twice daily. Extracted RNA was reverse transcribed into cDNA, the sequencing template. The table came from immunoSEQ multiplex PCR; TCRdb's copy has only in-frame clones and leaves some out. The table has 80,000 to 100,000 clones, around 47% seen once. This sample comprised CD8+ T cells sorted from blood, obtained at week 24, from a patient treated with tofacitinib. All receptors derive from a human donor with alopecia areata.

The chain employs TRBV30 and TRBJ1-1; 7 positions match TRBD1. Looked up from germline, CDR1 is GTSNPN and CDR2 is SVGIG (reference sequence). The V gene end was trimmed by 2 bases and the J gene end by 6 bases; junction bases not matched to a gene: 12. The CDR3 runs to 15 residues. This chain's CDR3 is CAWSLKGAGFAEAFF. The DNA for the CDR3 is TGTGCCTGGAGTTTAAAGGGGGCGGGTTTTGCTGAAGCTTTCTTT.

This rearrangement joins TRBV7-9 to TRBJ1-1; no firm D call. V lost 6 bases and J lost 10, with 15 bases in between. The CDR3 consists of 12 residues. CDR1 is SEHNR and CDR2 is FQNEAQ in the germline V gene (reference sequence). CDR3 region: CASRGPREGAFF. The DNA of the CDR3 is TGTGCCAGCAGGGGCCCAAGGGAGGGAGCTTTCTTT.

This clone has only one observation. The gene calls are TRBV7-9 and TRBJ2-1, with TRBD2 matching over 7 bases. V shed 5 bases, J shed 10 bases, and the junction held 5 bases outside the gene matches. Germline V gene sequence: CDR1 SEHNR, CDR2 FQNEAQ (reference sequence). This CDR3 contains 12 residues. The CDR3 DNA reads TGTGCCAGCAGCCCGGGACTACCAGAGCAGTTCTTC. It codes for CASSPGLPEQFF.

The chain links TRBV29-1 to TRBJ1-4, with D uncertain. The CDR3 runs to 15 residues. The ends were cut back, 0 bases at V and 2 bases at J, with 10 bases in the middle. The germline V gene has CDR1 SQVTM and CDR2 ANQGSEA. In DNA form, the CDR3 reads TGCAGCGTTGAAGATCAGACAAATACTAATGAAAAACTGTTTTTT. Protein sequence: CSVEDQTNTNEKLFF.

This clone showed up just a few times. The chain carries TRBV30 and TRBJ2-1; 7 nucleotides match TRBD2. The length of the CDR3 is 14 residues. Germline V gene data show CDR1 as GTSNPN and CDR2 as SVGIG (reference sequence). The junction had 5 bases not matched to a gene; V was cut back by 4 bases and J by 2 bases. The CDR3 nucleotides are TGTGCCTGGAACCCTAGCGGAACCTACAATGAGCAGTTCTTC. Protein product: CAWNPSGTYNEQFF.

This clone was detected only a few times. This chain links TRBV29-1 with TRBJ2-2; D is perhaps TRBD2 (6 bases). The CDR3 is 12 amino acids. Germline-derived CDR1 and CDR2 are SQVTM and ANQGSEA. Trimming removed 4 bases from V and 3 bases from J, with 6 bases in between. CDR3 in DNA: TGCAGCGTTGGGGGGGACACCGGGGAGCTGTTTTTT. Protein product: CSVGGDTGELFF.

CDR3 DNA: TGTGCCAGCTGGTTTAGCTCCTACAATGAGCAGTTCTTC. It specifies CASWFSSYNEQFF. The chain recombines TRBV10-3 with TRBJ2-1; the D is unclear. Germline V gene sequence: CDR1 ENHRY, CDR2 SYGVKD. The length of the CDR3 is 13 residues. V was clipped by 10 bases and J by 0 bases, with 10 bases between them.

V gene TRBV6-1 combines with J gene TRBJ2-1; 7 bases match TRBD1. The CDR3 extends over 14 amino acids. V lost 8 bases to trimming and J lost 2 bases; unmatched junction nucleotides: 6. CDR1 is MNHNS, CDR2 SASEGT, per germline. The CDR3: CASGVDRAYNEQFF. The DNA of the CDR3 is TGTGCCAGCGGAGTTGACAGGGCCTACAATGAGCAGTTCTTC.

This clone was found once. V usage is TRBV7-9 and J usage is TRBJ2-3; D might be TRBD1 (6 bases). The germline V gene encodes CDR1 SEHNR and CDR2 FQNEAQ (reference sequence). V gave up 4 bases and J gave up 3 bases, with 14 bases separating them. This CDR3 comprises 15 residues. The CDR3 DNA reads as TGTGCCAGCAGCTCCGGGGACAAACAAACAGATACGCAGTATTTT. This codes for CASSSGDKQTDTQYF.

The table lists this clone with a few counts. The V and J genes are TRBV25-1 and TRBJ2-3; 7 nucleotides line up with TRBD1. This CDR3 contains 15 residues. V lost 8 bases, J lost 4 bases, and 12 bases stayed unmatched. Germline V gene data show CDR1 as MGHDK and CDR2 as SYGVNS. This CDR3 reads CASAYGTASSDTQYF. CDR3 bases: TGTGCCAGCGCCTACGGGACAGCAAGTTCAGATACGCAGTATTTT.

The CDR3 region has the DNA TGCGCCAGCAGCCAGCGGGGTGGTTACGAGCAGTACTTC. Its translation: CASSQRGGYEQYF. The rearrangement uses TRBV5-1 and TRBJ2-7; 7 nucleotides match TRBD2. The CDR3 is made up of 13 amino acids. Germline V gives CDR1 SGHRS, CDR2 YFSETQ. After removal of 4 bases from V and 4 bases from J, the junction contained 5 bases not matched to a gene.

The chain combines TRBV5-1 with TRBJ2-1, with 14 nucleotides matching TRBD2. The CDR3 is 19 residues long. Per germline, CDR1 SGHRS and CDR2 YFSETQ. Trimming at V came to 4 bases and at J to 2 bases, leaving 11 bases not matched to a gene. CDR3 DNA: TGCGCCAGCAGCCAACCGGGACTAGCGGGAGAGAGGCCCTACAATGAGCAGTTCTTC. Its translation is CASSQPGLAGERPYNEQFF.

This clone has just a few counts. For the CDR3, the DNA is TGTGCCAGCAGTTTATCGCAGCGGGGGCAAGACATCTACAATGAGCAGTTCTTC. This sequence encodes CASSLSQRGQDIYNEQFF. The chain links TRBV27 to TRBJ2-1; TRBD2 agrees at 8 bases. The CDR3 is 18 amino acids. Germline CDR1 MNHEY, CDR2 SMNVEV (reference sequence). Trimming cost V 0 bases and J 3 bases; bases outside gene matches: 10.

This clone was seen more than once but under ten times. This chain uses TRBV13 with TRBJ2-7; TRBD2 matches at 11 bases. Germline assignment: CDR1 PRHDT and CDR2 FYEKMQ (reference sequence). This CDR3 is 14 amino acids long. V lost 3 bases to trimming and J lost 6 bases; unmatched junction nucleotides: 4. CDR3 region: CASSFIAGGGEQYF. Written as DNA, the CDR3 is TGTGCCAGCAGCTTTATAGCGGGAGGGGGCGAGCAGTACTTC.

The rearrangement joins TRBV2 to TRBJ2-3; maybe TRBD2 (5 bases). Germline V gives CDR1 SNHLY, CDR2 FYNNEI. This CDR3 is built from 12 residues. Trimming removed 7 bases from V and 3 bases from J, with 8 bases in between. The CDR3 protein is CASIGETDTQYF. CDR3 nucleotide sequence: TGTGCCAGCATTGGGGAGACAGATACGCAGTATTTT.